Each of the 8 T cell receptor beta chains below was sequenced from the same sample in a study of blood T cells in healthy people across ages. Through a sample-barcoded 5' primer and a J-beta primer mix, a second PCR was run for roughly 6 to 11 cycles. One entry per CDR3 protein, called by TCRdb with MiXCR from the 5' RACE reads. The repertoire includes some 920,000 distinct CDR3 sequences, around 54% of them detected once, and about 20% sits in the top ten. The material sequenced was blood. These receptors were obtained from an older woman in good health.

The genes are TRBV28 and TRBJ1-5; no firm D call. This CDR3 is 16 amino acids long. Germline V gene data show CDR1 as MDHEN and CDR2 as SYDVKM. With 8 bases removed from V and 0 bases from J, the gap between germline ends came to 17 bases. CDR3 protein: CASGPAQDFSNQPQHF. CDR3 sequence (DNA): TGTGCCAGCGGCCCGGCCCAGGATTTTAGCAATCAGCCCCAGCATTTT.

To note about this clonotype: A read error may account for a junction end that differs from germline. The CDR3 DNA reads TGCAGTGCTAGACCGGGACTACAAGAGACTCAGTACTTC. This gives the protein CSARPGLQETQYF. The V and J genes are TRBV20-1 and TRBJ2-5; 7 bases map to TRBD2. Per germline, CDR1 DFQATT and CDR2 SNEGSKA (reference sequence). The CDR3 contains 13 residues.

This sequence joins TRBV7-6 and TRBJ2-7, with 13 bases that match TRBD2. The J call may be mistaken, given a closer DNA end match to TRBJ2-1. This CDR3 region has 16 residues. The germline V gene has CDR1 SGHVS and CDR2 FNYEAQ. The DNA for the CDR3 is TGTGCCAGCAGCTTATTGGTCCCGCGGACTAGCGGGAGTCAGTTCTTC. Its translation is CASSLLVPRTSGSQFF.

V usage is TRBV20-1 and J usage is TRBJ1-2; the D is unclear. V dropped 3 bases and J dropped 0 bases, with 11 bases sitting between them. CDR1 is DFQATT and CDR2 is SNEGSKA in the germline V gene (reference sequence). The CDR3 spans 14 residues. In nucleotides, the CDR3 is TGCAGTGCTAGGGGGTTGGTGGCTAACTATGGCTACACCTTC. This sequence encodes CSARGLVANYGYTF.

The chain couples TRBV18 to TRBJ1-2; no clear D gene. Germline V gene data show CDR1 as KGHSH and CDR2 as LQKENI. This CDR3 region has 14 residues. V shed 6 bases and J shed 7 bases, with 18 bases lying between them. The CDR3 loop is CASSHIGRLGGYTF. The CDR3 nucleotides are TGTGCCAGCTCCCATATCGGCCGCCTGGGTGGCTACACCTTC.

The chain carries TRBV21-1 and TRBJ2-7; the table calls TRBD1, which could not be checked here. TRBV21-1 is flagged as a pseudogene. This CDR3 region has 10 residues. CDR3 DNA: TGTGCCAGCAGCAGGGGGGGGACGTACTTC. Its translation: CASSRGGTYF.

This clonotype has a handful of counts. This sequence joins TRBV27 and TRBJ2-7, with 13 positions matching TRBD2. Per germline, CDR1 MNHEY and CDR2 SMNVEV (reference sequence). V lost 10 bases, J lost 2 bases, and 14 bases stayed unmatched. This CDR3 comprises 17 residues. The CDR3 loop reads CATSPGTSGAAPYEQYF. The CDR3 nucleotides read TGTGCCACTTCACCGGGGACTAGCGGGGCTGCGCCCTACGAGCAGTACTTC.

This chain uses TRBV28 with TRBJ2-7; 8 bases align to TRBD2. Trimming cost V 4 bases and J 3 bases; bases outside gene matches: 11. The V gene's germline CDR1 is MDHEN and CDR2 SYDVKM. The CDR3 has 16 residues. Here the CDR3 DNA reads TGTGCCAGCAGTTCCCCCTTTGGGCGGGAGGACTACGAGCAGTACTTC. Amino acids: CASSSPFGREDYEQYF.